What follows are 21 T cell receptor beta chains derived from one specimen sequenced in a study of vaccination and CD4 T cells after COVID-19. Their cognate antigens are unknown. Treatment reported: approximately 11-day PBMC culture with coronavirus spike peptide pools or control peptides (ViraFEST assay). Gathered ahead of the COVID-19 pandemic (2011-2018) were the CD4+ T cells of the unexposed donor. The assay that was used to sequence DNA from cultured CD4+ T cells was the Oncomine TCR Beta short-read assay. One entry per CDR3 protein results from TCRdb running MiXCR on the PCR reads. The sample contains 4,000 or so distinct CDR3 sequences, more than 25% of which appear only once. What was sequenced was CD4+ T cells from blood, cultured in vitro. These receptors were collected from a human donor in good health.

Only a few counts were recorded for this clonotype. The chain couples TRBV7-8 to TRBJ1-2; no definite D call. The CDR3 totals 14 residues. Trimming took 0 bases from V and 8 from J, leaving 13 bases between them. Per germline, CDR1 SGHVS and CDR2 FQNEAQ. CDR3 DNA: TGTGCCAGCAGCTTAGCGTTAGGATCGGGAGGCTACACCTTC. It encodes CASSLALGSGGYTF.

CDR3 region: CASSSRQGAVNTEAFF. For the CDR3, the DNA is TGTGCCAGCAGTTCAAGGCAGGGGGCGGTGAACACTGAAGCTTTCTTT. The chain uses TRBV6-5 and TRBJ1-1; 8 nucleotides line up with TRBD1. The CDR3 runs to 16 residues. V trimming: 4 bases; J trimming: 0 bases; junction bases outside the gene matches: 7. Germline V gene lookup returns CDR1 MNHEY and CDR2 SVGAGI.

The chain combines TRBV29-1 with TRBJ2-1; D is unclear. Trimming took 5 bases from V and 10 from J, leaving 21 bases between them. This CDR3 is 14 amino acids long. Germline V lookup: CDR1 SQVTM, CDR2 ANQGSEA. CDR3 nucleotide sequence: TGCAGCGTTAAGGCCCTCACCCCCGCCAGGGAGCAGTTCTTC. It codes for CSVKALTPAREQFF.

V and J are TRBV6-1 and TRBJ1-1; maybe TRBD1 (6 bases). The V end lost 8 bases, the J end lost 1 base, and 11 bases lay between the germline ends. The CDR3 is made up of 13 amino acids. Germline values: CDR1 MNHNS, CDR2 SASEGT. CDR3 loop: CASVRGPNTEAFF. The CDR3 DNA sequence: TGTGCCAGCGTCCGGGGGCCGAACACTGAAGCTTTCTTT.

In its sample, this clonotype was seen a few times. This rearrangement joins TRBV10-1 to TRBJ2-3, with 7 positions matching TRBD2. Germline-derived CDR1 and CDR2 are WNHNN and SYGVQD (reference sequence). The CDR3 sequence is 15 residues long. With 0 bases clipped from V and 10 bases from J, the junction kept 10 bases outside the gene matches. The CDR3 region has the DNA TGCGCCAGCAGTGAGTCAGGAGTAACAAGCGGGGCGCAGTATTTT. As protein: CASSESGVTSGAQYF.

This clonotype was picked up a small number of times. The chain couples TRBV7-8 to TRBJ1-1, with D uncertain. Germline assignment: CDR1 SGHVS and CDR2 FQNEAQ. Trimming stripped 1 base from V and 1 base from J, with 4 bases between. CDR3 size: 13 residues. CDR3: CASSLGANTEAFF. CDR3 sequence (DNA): TGTGCCAGCAGCTTAGGAGCGAACACTGAAGCTTTCTTT.

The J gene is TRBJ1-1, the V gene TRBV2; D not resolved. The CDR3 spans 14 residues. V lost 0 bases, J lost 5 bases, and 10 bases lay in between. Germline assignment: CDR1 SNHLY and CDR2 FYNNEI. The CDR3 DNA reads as TGTGCCAGCAGTGAAGCGTATGGAGGGACTGAAGCTTTCTTT. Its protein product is CASSEAYGGTEAFF.

CDR3 residues: CASKRGQSYNQPQHF. CDR3 nucleotides: TGTGCCAGTAAGCGGGGACAGTCCTATAATCAGCCCCAGCATTTT. This sequence joins TRBV19 and TRBJ1-5; 7 positions agree with TRBD1. The CDR3 is 15 amino acids. CDR1 and CDR2 (germline): LNHDA, SQIVND (reference sequence). V was pared by 7 bases and J by 4 bases, with 10 bases of the junction left unmatched.

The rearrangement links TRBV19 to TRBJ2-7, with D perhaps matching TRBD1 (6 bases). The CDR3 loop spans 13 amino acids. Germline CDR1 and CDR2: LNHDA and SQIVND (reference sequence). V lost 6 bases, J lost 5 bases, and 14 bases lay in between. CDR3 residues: CASRGQGTHEQYF. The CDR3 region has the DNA TGTGCCAGTAGAGGCCAGGGGACCCACGAGCAGTACTTC.

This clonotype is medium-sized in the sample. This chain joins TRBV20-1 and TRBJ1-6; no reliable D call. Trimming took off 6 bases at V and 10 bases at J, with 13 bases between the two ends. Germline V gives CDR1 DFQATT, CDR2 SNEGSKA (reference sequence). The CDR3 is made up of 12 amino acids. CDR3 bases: TGCAGTGCCAAGATTACAGCGTCACCCCTCCACTTT. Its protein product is CSAKITASPLHF.

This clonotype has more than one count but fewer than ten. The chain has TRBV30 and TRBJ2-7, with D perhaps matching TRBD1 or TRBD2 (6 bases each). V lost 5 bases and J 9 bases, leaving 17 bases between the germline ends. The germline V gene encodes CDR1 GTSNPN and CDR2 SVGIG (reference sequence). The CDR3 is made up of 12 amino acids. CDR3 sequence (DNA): TGTGCCTGGGCAGGTGGGGGGCCTCGGCAGTACTTC. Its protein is CAWAGGGPRQYF.

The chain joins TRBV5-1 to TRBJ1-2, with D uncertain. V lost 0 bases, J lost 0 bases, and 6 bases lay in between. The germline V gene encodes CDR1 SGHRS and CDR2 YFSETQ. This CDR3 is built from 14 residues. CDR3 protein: CASSLESPNYGYTF. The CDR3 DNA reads TGCGCCAGCAGCTTGGAGTCTCCTAACTATGGCTACACCTTC.

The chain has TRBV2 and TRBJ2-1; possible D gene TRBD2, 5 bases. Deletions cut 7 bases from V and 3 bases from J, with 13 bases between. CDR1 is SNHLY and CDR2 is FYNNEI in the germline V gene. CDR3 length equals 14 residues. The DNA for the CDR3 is TGTGCCAGCACGGGCGCGGGCCTCTACAATGAGCAGTTCTTC. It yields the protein CASTGAGLYNEQFF.

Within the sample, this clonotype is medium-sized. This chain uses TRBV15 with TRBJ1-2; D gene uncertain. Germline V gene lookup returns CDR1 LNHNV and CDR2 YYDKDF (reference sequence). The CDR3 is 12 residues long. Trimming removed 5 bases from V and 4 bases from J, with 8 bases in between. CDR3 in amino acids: CATSAEGYGYTF. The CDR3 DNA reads TGTGCCACCAGCGCAGAGGGCTATGGCTACACCTTC.

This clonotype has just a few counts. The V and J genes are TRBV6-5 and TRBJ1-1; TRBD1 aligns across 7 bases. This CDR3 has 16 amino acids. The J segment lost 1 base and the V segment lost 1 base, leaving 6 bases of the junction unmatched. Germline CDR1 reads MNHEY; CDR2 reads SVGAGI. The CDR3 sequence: CASSYWAGGSNTEAFF. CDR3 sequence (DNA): TGTGCCAGCAGTTACTGGGCAGGGGGTTCGAACACTGAAGCTTTCTTT.

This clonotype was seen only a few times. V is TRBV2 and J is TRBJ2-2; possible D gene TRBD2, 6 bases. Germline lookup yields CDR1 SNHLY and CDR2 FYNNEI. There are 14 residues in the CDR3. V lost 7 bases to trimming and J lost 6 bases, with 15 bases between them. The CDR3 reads CASKTRRDAGELFF. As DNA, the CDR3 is TGTGCCAGCAAGACGAGGCGGGATGCCGGGGAGCTGTTTTTT.

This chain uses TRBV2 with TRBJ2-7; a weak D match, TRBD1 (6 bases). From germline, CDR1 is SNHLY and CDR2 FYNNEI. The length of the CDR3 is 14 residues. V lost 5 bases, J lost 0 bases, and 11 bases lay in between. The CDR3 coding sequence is TGTGCCAGCAGTCAGACAGGCCGCTCCTACGAGCAGTACTTC. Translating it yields CASSQTGRSYEQYF.

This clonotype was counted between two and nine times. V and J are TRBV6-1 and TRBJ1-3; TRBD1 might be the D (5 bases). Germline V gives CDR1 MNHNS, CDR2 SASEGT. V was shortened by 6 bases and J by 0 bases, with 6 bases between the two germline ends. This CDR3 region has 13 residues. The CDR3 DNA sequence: TGTGCCAGCAGGGGGCCCTCTGGAAACACCATATATTTT. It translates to CASRGPSGNTIYF.

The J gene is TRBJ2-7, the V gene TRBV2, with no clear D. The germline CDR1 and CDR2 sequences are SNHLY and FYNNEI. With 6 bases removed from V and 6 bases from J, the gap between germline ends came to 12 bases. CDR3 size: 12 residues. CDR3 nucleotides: TGTGCCAGCAGCGCCAGTGGACCCGAGCAGTACTTC. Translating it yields CASSASGPEQYF.

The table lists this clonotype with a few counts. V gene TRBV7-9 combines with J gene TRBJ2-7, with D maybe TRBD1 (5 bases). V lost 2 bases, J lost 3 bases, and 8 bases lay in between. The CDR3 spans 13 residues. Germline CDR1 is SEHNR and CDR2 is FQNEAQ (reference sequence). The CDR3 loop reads CASSLFQGYEQYF. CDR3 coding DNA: TGTGCCAGCAGCTTATTCCAGGGCTACGAGCAGTACTTC.

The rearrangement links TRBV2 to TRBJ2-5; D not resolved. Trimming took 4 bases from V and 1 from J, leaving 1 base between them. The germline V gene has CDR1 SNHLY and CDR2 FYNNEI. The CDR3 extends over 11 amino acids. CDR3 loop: CASSVQETQYF. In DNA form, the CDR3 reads TGTGCCAGCAGTGTCCAAGAGACCCAGTACTTC.